This entry lists 8 T cell receptor beta chains sequenced from one sample in a study of cytomegalovirus exposure and HLA in healthy donors. The data were produced by immunoSEQ multiplex PCR, yet TCRdb's version contains in-frame clones alone and is incomplete. The sample contains some 180,000 clones, 81% of which appear only once. Sample: PBMCs. The receptors originated from a woman in her 30s in good health and CMV-seronegative.

This rearrangement joins TRBV7-9 to TRBJ1-3, with D possibly TRBD1 on 5 matching bases. The CDR3 spans 15 residues. CDR1 SEHNR and CDR2 FQNEAQ come from the germline V gene (reference sequence). The germline V and J ends were trimmed by 10 bases and 0 bases, with 16 bases remaining between them. The CDR3 reads CAIHGTQSSGNTIYF. CDR3 nucleotide sequence: TGTGCCATACACGGGACTCAGAGCTCTGGAAACACCATATATTTT.

The J gene is TRBJ1-2, the V gene TRBV27; D gene unclear. Trimming took off 6 bases at V and 0 bases at J, with 14 bases between the two ends. This CDR3 has 15 amino acids. In germline, CDR1 is MNHEY, CDR2 SMNVEV (reference sequence). CDR3 protein: CASRERETANYGYTF. The CDR3 bases are TGTGCCAGCAGGGAGAGGGAGACGGCTAACTATGGCTACACCTTC.

There are a few counts of this clone. The chain carries TRBV19 and TRBJ2-5, with 7 positions matching TRBD2. Germline CDR1 is LNHDA and CDR2 is SQIVND (reference sequence). V lost 5 bases to trimming and J lost 4 bases; unmatched junction nucleotides: 10. The CDR3 contains 15 residues. The CDR3 nucleotides are TGTGCCAGTAGTTCCCTATCGGGAGGATCAGAGACCCAGTACTTC. Its translation: CASSSLSGGSETQYF. The full variable domain, its missing parts supplied by reference TRBV19 and TRBJ2-5, is DGGITQSPKYLFRKEGQNVTLSCEQNLNHDAMYWYRQDPGQGLRLIYYSQIVNDFQKGDIAEGYSVSREKKESFPLTVTSAQKNPTAFYLCASSSLSGGSETQYFGPGTRLLVL.

The rearrangement links TRBV7-9 to TRBJ2-7, with 8 bases matching TRBD2. Per germline, CDR1 SEHNR and CDR2 FQNEAQ (reference sequence). Losses at the gene ends were 1 base for V and 7 bases for J; bases not matched to a gene: 6. This CDR3 has 14 amino acids. The CDR3: CASSLGTSWREQYF. The CDR3 DNA follows: TGTGCCAGCAGCTTAGGGACTAGCTGGAGGGAGCAGTACTTC.

This clone has a single count. The gene calls are TRBV2 and TRBJ1-5, with 8 bases fitting TRBD1. The trim removed 5 bases at V and 5 bases at J, leaving 8 bases unmatched. The CDR3 has 15 residues. Germline CDR1 and CDR2: SNHLY and FYNNEI. Here the CDR3 DNA reads TGTGCCAGCAGTAAGCGGGACAGGCTTGATCAGCCCCAGCATTTT. The encoded protein is CASSKRDRLDQPQHF. Together with reference TRBV2 and TRBJ1-5, the CDR3 gives the full variable domain: EPEVTQTPSHQVTQMGQEVILRCVPISNHLYFYWYRQILGQKVEFLVSFYNNEISEKSEIFDDQFSVERPDGSNFTLKIRSTKLEDSAMYFCASSKRDRLDQPQHFGDGTRLSIL.

The V gene is TRBV15, the J gene TRBJ1-4, with a possible D match to TRBD1 (6 bases). Trimming pared 3 bases from V and 3 bases from J, leaving 14 bases between. This CDR3 has 16 amino acids. Per germline, CDR1 LNHNV and CDR2 YYDKDF (reference sequence). CDR3 sequence (DNA): TGTGCCACCAGCAGGGACACCGGACAGTCTAATGAAAAACTGTTTTTT. Its protein product is CATSRDTGQSNEKLFF.

The chain carries TRBV18 and TRBJ2-1; D possibly corresponds to TRBD1 (5 bases). The CDR3 extends over 15 amino acids. Trimming removed 2 bases from V and 6 bases from J, with 14 bases in between. Germline values: CDR1 KGHSH, CDR2 LQKENI. CDR3 coding DNA: TGTGCCAGCTCACCAGGCCAGGGTAGAGTCAATGAGCAGTTCTTC. Translating gives CASSPGQGRVNEQFF. Drawing the rest from reference TRBV18 and TRBJ2-1, the complete variable domain is NAGVMQNPRHLVRRRGQEARLRCSPMKGHSHVYWYRQLPEEGLKFMVYLQKENIIDESGMPKERFSAEFPKEGPSILRIQQVVRGDSAAYFCASSPGQGRVNEQFFGPGTRLTVL.

The gene calls are TRBV27 and TRBJ1-2; the match to TRBD1 covers 10 bases. The germline gives CDR1 MNHEY, CDR2 SMNVEV (reference sequence). The CDR3 length is 14 residues. J was trimmed by 4 bases and V by 6 bases; bases with no gene match: 5. The CDR3 DNA reads TGTGCCAGCAGGAAGACAGGGGGCGGCTATGGCTACACCTTC. It translates to CASRKTGGGYGYTF.